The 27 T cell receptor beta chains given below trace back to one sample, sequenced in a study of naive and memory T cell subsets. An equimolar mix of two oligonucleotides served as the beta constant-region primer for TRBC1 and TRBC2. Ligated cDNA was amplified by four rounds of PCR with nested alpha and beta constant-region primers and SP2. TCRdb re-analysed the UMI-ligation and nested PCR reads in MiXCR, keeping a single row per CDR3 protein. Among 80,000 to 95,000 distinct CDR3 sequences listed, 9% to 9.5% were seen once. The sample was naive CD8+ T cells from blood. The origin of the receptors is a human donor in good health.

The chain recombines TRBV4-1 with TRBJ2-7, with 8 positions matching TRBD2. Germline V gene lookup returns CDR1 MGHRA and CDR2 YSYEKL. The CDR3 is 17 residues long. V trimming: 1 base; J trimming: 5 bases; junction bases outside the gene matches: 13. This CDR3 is CASSQVIPGTSEHEQYF. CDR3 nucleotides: TGCGCCAGCAGCCAAGTCATTCCGGGGACTAGTGAGCACGAGCAGTACTTC.

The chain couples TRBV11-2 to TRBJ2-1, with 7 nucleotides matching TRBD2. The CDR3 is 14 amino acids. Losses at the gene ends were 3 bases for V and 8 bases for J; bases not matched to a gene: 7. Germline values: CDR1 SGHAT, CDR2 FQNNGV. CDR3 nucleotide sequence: TGTGCCAGCAGCTTGGGTCGGGAGGACGATGAGCAGTTCTTC. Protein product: CASSLGREDDEQFF. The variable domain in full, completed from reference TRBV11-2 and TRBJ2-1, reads EAGVAQSPRYKIIEKRQSVAFWCNPISGHATLYWYQQILGQGPKLLIQFQNNGVVDDSQLPKDRFSAERLKGVDSTLKIQPAKLEDSAVYLCASSLGREDDEQFFGPGTRLTVL.

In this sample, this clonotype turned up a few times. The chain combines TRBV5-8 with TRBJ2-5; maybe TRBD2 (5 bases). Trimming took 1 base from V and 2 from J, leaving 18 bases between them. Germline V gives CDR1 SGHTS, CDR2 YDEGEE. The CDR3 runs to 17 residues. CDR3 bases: TGTGCCAGCAGCTTGACATGGGGAGACACCCTACAAGAGACCCAGTACTTC. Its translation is CASSLTWGDTLQETQYF.

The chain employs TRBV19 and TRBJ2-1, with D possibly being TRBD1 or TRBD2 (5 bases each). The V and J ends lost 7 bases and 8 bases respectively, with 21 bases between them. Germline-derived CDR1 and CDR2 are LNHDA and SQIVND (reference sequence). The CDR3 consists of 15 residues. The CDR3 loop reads CASTPVLGVGDEQFF. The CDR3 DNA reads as TGTGCCAGTACCCCGGTCCTGGGGGTTGGTGATGAGCAGTTCTTC.

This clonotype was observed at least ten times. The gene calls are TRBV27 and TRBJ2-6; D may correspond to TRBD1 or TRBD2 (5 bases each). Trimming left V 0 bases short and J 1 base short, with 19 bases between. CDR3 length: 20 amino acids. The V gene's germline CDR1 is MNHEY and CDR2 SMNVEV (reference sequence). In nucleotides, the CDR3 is TGTGCCAGCAGTTTATCTAGGGCAGGGAGAGGAGTATCTGGGGCCAACGTCCTGACTTTC. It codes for CASSLSRAGRGVSGANVLTF.

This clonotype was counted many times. This chain's CDR3 is CASSLASSGGTYEQYF. The CDR3 DNA reads TGTGCCAGCAGCTTAGCGAGTAGCGGAGGGACCTACGAGCAGTACTTC. This chain connects TRBV7-9 to TRBJ2-7; D is perhaps TRBD2 (6 bases). The CDR3 extends over 16 amino acids. Germline V gene data show CDR1 as SEHNR and CDR2 as FQNEAQ (reference sequence). Trimming pared 0 bases from V and 2 bases from J, leaving 14 bases between.

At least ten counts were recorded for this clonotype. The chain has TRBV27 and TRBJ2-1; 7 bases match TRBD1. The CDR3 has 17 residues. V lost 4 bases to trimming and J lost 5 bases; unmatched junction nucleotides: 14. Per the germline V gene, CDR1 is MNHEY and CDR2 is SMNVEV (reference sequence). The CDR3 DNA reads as TGTGCCAGCAGTTCCTCAGGGGGAAGAGGTTATCACAATGAGCAGTTCTTC. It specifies CASSSSGGRGYHNEQFF.

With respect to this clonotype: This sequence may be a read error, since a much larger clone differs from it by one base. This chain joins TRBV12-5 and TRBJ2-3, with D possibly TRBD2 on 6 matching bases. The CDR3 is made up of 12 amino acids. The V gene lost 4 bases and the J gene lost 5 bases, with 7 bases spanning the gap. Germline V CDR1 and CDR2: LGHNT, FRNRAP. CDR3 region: CASGWGVDTQYF. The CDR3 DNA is TGTGCTAGTGGTTGGGGGGTAGATACGCAGTATTTT.

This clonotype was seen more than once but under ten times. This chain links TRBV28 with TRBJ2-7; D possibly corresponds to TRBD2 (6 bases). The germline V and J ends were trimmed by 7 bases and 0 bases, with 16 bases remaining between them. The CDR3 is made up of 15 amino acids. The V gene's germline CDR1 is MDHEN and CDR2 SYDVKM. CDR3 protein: CASIGSGYSSYEQYF. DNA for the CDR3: TGTGCCAGCATAGGGAGCGGGTACAGCTCCTACGAGCAGTACTTC.

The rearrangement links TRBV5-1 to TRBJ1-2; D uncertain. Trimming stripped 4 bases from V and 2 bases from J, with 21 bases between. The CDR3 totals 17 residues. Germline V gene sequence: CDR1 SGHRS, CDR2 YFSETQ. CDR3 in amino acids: CASSRRPGNSGNYGYTF. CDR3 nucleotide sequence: TGCGCCAGCAGCCGACGACCGGGGAACTCCGGGAACTATGGCTACACCTTC.

CDR3 sequence: CAWSVGAGGHEQYF. The CDR3 bases are TGTGCCTGGAGTGTGGGGGCAGGGGGCCACGAGCAGTACTTC. The V and J genes are TRBV30 and TRBJ2-7; 8 positions agree with TRBD1. This CDR3 has 14 residues. CDR1 is GTSNPN, CDR2 SVGIG, per germline (reference sequence). With V trimmed by 0 bases and J by 5 bases, 6 bases remained unmatched.

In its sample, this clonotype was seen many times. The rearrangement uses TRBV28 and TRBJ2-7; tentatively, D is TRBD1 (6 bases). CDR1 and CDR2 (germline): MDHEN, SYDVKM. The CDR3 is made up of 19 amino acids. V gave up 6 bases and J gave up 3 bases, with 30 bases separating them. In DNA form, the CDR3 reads TGTGCCAGCAGCCTGGATTCAGGGGTTGGGTTCGACAAGATCTACGAGCAGTACTTC. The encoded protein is CASSLDSGVGFDKIYEQYF.

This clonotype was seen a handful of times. CDR3 nucleotides: TGTGCCAGCAGTTGGATTGCCGGGACGGACTACGAGCAGTACTTC. Translation: CASSWIAGTDYEQYF. J is TRBJ2-7 and V is TRBV6-6; D is possibly TRBD1 or TRBD2 (5 bases each). CDR1 and CDR2 from the germline V gene are MNHNY and SVGAGI (reference sequence). Deletions cut 4 bases from V and 3 bases from J, with 16 bases between. CDR3 length equals 15 residues.

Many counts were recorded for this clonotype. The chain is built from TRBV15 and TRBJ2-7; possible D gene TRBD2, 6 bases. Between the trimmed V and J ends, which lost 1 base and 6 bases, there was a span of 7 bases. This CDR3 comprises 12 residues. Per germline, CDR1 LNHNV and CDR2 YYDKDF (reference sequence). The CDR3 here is CATSRGEAEQYF. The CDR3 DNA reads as TGTGCCACCAGCAGAGGGGAGGCCGAGCAGTACTTC.

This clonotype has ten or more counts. CDR3 loop: CASSINEKLFF. The CDR3 nucleotides read TGTGCCAGCAGCATTAATGAAAAACTGTTTTTT. The V call is TRBV7-2, the J call TRBJ1-4; D is undetermined. Trimming took off 5 bases at V and 4 bases at J, with 2 bases between the two ends. The CDR3 is 11 residues long. Germline V gene lookup returns CDR1 SGHTA and CDR2 FQGNSA. The entire variable domain, with the rest obtained from reference TRBV7-2 and TRBJ1-4, is as follows: GAGVSQSPSNKVTEKGKDVELRCDPISGHTALYWYRQSLGQGLEFLIYFQGNSAPDKSGLPSDRFSAERTGGSVSTLTIQRTQQEDSAVYLCASSINEKLFFGSGTQLSVL.

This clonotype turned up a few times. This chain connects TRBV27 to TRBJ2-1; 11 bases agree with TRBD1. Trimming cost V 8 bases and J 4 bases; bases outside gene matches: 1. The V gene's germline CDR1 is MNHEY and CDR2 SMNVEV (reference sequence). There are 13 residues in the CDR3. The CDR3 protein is CASGTGGYNEQFF. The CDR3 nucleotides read TGTGCCAGCGGGACAGGGGGGTACAATGAGCAGTTCTTC.

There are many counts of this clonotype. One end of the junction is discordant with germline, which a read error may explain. This CDR3 reads CATGGGGYSEQFF. Written as DNA, the CDR3 is TGTGCCACCGGGGGAGGGGGTTACAGTGAGCAGTTCTTC. The chain employs TRBV15 and TRBJ2-1; a possible D gene is TRBD2 (7 bases). This CDR3 has 13 amino acids. Germline V gene sequence: CDR1 LNHNV, CDR2 YYDKDF (reference sequence).

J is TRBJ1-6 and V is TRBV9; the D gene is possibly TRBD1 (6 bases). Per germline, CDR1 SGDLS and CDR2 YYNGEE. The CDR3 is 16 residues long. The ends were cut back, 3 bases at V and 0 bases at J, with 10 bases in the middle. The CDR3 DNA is TGTGCCAGCAGCGCCGGGGGCAGCTCCTATAATTCACCCCTCCACTTT. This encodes CASSAGGSSYNSPLHF.

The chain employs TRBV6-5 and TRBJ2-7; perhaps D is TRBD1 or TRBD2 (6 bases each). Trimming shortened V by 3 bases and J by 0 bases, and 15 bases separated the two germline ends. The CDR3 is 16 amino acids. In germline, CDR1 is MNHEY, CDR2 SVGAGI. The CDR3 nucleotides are TGTGCCAGCAGTTATGAAGGGGGGCGCCCCTCCTACGAGCAGTACTTC. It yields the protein CASSYEGGRPSYEQYF.

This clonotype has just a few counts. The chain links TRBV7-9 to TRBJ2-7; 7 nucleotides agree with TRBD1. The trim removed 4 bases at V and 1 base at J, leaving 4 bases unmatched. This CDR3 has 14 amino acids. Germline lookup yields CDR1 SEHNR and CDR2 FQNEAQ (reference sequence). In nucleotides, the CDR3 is TGTGCCAGCAGCTCCTGGGACAGTTCCTACGAGCAGTACTTC. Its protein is CASSSWDSSYEQYF.

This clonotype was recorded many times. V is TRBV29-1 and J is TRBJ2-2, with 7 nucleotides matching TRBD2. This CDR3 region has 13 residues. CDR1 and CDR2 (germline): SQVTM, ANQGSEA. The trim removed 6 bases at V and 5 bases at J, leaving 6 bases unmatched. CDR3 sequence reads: CSVITSATGELFF. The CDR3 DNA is TGCAGCGTCATTACTAGCGCGACCGGGGAGCTGTTTTTT.

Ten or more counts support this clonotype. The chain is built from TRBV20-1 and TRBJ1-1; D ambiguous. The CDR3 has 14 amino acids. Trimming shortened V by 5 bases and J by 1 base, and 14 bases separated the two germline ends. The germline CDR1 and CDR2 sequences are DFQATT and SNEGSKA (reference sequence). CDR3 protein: CSAGPGWANTEAFF. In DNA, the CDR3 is TGCAGTGCTGGGCCCGGGTGGGCGAACACTGAAGCTTTCTTT.

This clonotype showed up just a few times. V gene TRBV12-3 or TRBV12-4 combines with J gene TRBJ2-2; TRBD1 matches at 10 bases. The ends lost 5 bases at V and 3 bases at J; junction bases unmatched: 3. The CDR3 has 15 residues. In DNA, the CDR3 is TGTGCCAGCAGTCCCGACAGGGGGCACACCGGGGAGCTGTTTTTT. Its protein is CASSPDRGHTGELFF.

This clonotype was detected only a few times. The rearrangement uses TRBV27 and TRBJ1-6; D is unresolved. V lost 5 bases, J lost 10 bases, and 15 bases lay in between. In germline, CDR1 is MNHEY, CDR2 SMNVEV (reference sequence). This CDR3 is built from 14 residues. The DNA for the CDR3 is TGTGCCAGCAGTCTGATCGGCCCTAGCTCACCCCTCCACTTT. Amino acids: CASSLIGPSSPLHF.

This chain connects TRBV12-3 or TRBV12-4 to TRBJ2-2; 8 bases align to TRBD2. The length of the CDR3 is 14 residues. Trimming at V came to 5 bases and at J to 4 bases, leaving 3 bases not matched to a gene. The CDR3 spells CASSPRGGTGELFF. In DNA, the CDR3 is TGTGCCAGCAGTCCCCGGGGGGGCACCGGGGAGCTGTTTTTT.

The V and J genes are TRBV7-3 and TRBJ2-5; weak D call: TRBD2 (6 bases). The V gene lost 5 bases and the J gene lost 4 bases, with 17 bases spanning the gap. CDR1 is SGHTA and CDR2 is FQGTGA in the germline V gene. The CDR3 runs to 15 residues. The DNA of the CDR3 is TGTGCCAGCAGCCCAAGCGGCGGGGCGGGAGAGACCCAGTACTTC. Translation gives CASSPSGGAGETQYF.

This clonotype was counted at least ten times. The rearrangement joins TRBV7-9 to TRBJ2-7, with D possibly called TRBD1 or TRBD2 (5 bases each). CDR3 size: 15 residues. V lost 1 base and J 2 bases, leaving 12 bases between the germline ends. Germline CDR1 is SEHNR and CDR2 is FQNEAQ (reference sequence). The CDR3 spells CASSLVGRQTYEQYF. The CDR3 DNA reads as TGTGCCAGCAGCTTAGTGGGACGGCAAACCTACGAGCAGTACTTC.